The source of this TCR beta chain is a study of blood T cell repertoires in COVID-19 (TCRdb year 2020). In terms of the full investigation: Collaborator samples came from the United States, Italy and Spain and covered acute and convalescent phases of COVID-19. The prospective study material was composed of cDNA or gDNA derived from T cells, B-cell-depleted T cells, or PBMCs. The repertoires were made available in a free public database intended to serve as a resource for research on the immune response to SARS-CoV-2. Nearly every sample came with metadata listing a de-identified subject ID, COVID-19 status, age in years and sex. Subjects who had been exposed to COVID-19, were actively infected with it, or had recovered from it provided the deeply sampled blood TCRbeta repertoires that made up the dataset. Samples came from the ongoing ImmuneRACE study (first 160 participants) plus 1,254 subjects from 6 global collaborators. HLA class I and class II types, where available, came from metadata supplied by the sample provider rather than from assay-based typing. Broader findings and caveats from the paper: The quantity of clinical and demographic metadata differed by source and by participant and was supplied without curation.

Each collaborating institution followed its own protocols to collect whole blood in K2EDTA tubes. For TCRbeta analysis, collaborators shipped samples in one of three forms: frozen whole blood, isolated PBMCs, or DNA extracted from either of those sample types. Comments on this clone: The specificity of this receptor is unknown. No clone much larger than this one lies a single base away; base qualities are absent.

Unmatched junction bases come to 5, with V trimmed by 1 base and J by 4 bases. The CDR3 has 15 amino acids, counting the end cysteine and phenylalanine. The only DNA kept is the CDR3, 45 bases in frame from the first base. CDR1 and CDR2, looked up from the germline V gene, are SGHAT and FQNNGV. TCRbeta CDR3 regions were amplified from genomic DNA by means of the immunoSEQ Assay, a bias-controlled multiplex PCR. Under the source paper's analysis protocol: The number of nucleated cells in each sample was estimated from the amplification of reference gene primers within the assay. To quantify the absolute abundance of each unique TCRbeta CDR3 rearrangement, sequence reads were collapsed and filtered. For each sample, productive Simpson clonality was calculated as the square root of Simpson's diversity index across productive rearrangements. Drawn from immuneACCESS, this table holds only the in-frame rearrangements with V and J called that TCRdb kept. Clones are partly lost; checked studies trace under half to an unresolved V gene and leave the rest unexplained. V, J and clone size are taken as reported in that table, and D and trimming were inferred from the DNA itself. This sample lists around 77,000 clones; over 75% were detected once. The ten biggest clones cover roughly a tenth of the sample.

The receptor comes from a man aged 65-85 years with active or convalescent COVID-19. The chain is assembled from TRBV11-2 and TRBJ2-7; TRBD1 matches 9 bases in the middle. Sample: peripheral blood. The DNA is TGTGCCAGCAGCTTAGCCGGACAGGGGTTATACGAGCAGTACTTC. It codes for CASSLAGQGLYEQYF.